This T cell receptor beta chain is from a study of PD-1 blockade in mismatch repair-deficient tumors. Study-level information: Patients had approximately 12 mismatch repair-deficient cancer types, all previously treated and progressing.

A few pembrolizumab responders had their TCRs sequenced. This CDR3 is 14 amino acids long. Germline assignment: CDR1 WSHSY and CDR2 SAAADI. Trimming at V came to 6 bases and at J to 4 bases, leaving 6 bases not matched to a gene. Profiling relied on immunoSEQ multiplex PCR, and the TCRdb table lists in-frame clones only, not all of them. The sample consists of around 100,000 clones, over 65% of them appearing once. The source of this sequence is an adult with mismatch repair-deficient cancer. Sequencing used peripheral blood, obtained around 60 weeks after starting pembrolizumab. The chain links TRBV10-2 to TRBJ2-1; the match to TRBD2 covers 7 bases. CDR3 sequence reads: CASSPTSVYNEQFF. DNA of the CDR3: TGCGCCAGCAGCCCAACTAGCGTGTACAATGAGCAGTTCTTC.